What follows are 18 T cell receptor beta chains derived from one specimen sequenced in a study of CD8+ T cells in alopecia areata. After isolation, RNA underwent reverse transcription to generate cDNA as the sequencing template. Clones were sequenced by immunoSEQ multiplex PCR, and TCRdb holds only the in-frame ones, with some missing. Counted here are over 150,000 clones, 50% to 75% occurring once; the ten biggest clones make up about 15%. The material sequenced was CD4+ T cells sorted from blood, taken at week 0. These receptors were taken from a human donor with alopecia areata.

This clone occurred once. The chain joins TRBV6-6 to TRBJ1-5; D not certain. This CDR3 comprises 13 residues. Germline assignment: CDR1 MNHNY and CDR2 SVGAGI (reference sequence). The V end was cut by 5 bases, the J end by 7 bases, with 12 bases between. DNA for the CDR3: TGTGCCAGCAGTGACCTGGCTGACCAGCCCCAGCATTTT. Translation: CASSDLADQPQHF.

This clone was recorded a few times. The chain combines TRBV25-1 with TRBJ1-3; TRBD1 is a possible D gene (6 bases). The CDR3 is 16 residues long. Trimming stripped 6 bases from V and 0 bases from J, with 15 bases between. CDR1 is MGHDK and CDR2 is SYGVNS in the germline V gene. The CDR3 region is CASSPMRGISGNTIYF. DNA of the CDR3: TGTGCCAGCAGCCCTATGAGGGGGATCTCTGGAAACACCATATATTTT.

The CDR3 reads CASSQGSGTGTTEAFF. In DNA form, the CDR3 reads TGCGCCAGCAGCCAAGGTTCGGGGACAGGGACCACTGAAGCTTTCTTT. This sequence joins TRBV4-1 and TRBJ1-1; 9 bases agree with TRBD1. V was pared by 1 base and J by 4 bases, with 7 bases of the junction left unmatched. The CDR3 consists of 16 residues. CDR1 and CDR2 from the germline V gene are MGHRA and YSYEKL.

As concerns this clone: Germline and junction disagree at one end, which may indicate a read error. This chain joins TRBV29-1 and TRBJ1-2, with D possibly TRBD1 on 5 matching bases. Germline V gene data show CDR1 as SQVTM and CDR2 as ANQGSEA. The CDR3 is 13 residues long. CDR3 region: CSVEHGGFDGYTF. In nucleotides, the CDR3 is TGCAGTGTTGAACATGGGGGGTTCGATGGCTACACCTTC.

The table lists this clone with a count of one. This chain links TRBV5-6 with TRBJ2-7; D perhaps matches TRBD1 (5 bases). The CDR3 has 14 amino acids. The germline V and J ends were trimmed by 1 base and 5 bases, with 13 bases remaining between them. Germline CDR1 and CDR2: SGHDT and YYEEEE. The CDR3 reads CASSLLGPVDEQYF. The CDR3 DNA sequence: TGTGCCAGCAGCTTGTTGGGGCCGGTTGACGAGCAGTACTTC. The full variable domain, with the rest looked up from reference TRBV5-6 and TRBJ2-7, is DAGVTQSPTHLIKTRGQQVTLRCSPKSGHDTVSWYQQALGQGPQFIFQYYEEEERQRGNFPDRFSGHQFPNYSSELNVNALLLGDSALYLCASSLLGPVDEQYFGPGTRLTVT.

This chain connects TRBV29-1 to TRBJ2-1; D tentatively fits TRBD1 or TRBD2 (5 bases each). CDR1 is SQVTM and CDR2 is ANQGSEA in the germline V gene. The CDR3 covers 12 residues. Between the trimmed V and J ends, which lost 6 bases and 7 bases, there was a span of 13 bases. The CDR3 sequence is CSVNRDPNEQFF. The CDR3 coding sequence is TGCAGCGTAAACCGGGACCCAAATGAGCAGTTCTTC.

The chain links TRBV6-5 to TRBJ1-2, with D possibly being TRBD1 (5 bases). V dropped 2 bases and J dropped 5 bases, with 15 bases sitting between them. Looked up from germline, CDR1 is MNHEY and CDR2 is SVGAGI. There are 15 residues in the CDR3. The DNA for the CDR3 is TGTGCCAGCAGTTACAGGCAGGGAGTAGCTTATGGCTACACCTTC. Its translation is CASSYRQGVAYGYTF.

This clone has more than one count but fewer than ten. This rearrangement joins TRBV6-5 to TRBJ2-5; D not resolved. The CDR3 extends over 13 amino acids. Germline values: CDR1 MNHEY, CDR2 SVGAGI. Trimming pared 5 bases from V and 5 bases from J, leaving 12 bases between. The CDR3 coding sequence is TGTGCCAGCAGTCTATGGATATGGGAGACCCAGTACTTC. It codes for CASSLWIWETQYF.

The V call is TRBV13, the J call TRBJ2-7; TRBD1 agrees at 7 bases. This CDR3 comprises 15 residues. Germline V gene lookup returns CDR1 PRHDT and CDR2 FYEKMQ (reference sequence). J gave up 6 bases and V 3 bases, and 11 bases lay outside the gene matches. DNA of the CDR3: TGTGCCAGCAGCTTCTTGACAGGGTCAAGGAGCGAGCAGTACTTC. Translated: CASSFLTGSRSEQYF. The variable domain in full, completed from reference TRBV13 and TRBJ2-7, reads AAGVIQSPRHLIKEKRETATLKCYPIPRHDTVYWYQQGPGQDPQFLISFYEKMQSDKGSIPDRFSAQQFSDYHSELNMSSLELGDSALYFCASSFLTGSRSEQYFGPGTRLTVT.

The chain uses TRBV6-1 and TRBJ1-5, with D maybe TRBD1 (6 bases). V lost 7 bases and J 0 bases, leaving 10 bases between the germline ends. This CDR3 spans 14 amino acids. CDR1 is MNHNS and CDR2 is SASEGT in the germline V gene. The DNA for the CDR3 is TGTGCCAGCACAGGGGTTAATAGCAATCAGCCCCAGCATTTT. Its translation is CASTGVNSNQPQHF.

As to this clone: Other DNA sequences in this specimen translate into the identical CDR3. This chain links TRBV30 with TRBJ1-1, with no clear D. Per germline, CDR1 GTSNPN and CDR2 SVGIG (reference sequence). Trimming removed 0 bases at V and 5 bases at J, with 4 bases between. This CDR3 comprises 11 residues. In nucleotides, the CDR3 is TGTGCCTGGAGTGTAATTACTGAAGCTTTCTTT. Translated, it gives CAWSVITEAFF. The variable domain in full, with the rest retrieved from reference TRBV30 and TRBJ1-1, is SQTIHQWPATLVQPVGSPLSLECTVEGTSNPNLYWYRQAAGRGLQLLFYSVGIGQISSEVPQNLSASRPQDRQFILSSKKLLLSDSGFYLCAWSVITEAFFGQGTRLTVV.

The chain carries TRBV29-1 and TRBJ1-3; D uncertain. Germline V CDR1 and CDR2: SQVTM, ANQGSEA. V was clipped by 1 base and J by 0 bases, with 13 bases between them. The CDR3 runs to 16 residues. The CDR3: CSVEGIRQGSGNTIYF. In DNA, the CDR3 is TGCAGCGTTGAAGGGATCAGGCAAGGCTCTGGAAACACCATATATTTT. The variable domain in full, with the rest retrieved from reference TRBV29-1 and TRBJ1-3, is SAVISQKPSRDICQRGTSLTIQCQVDSQVTMMFWYRQQPGQSLTLIATANQGSEATYESGFVIDKFPISRPNLTFSTLTVSNMSPEDSSIYLCSVEGIRQGSGNTIYFGEGSWLTVV.

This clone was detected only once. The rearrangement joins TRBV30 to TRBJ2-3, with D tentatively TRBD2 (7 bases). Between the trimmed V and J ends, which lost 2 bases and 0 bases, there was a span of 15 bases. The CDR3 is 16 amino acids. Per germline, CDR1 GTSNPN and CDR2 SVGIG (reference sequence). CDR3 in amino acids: CAWSPSGGRSTDTQYF. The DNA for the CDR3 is TGTGCCTGGAGTCCCTCGGGGGGCCGGAGCACAGATACGCAGTATTTT.

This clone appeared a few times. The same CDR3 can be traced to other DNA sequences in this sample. The CDR3 sequence is CASSPGTRTYEQYF. Written as DNA, the CDR3 is TGTGCCAGTAGCCCCGGGACACGCACTTACGAGCAGTACTTC. The rearrangement joins TRBV19 to TRBJ2-7; maybe TRBD1 (6 bases). Germline assignment: CDR1 LNHDA and CDR2 SQIVND (reference sequence). There are 14 residues in the CDR3. V was pared by 6 bases and J by 4 bases, with 16 bases between.

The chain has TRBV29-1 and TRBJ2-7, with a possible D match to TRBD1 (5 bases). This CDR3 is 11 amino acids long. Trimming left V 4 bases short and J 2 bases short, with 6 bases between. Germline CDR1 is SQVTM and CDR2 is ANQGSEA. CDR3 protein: CSVATAYEQYF. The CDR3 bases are TGCAGCGTTGCGACAGCCTACGAGCAGTACTTC.

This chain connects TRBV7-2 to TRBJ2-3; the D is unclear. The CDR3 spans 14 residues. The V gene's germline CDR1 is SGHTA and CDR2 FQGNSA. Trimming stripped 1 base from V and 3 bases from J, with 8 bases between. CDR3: CASSLVARTDTQYF. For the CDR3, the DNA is TGTGCCAGCAGCTTAGTGGCACGAACAGATACGCAGTATTTT.

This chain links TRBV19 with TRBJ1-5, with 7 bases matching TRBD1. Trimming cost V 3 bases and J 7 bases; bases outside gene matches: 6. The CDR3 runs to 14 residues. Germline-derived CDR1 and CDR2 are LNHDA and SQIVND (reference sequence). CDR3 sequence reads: CASSMVGGPQPQHF. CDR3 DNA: TGTGCCAGTAGTATGGTAGGGGGCCCCCAGCCCCAGCATTTT.

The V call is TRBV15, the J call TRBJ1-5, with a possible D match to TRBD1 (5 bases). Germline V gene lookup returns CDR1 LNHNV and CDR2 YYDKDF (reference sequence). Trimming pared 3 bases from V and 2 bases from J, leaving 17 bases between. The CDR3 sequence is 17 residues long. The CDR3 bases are TGTGCCACCAGCAGCCTCAAGAAGGGGAACGGCAATCAGCCCCAGCATTTT. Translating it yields CATSSLKKGNGNQPQHF.